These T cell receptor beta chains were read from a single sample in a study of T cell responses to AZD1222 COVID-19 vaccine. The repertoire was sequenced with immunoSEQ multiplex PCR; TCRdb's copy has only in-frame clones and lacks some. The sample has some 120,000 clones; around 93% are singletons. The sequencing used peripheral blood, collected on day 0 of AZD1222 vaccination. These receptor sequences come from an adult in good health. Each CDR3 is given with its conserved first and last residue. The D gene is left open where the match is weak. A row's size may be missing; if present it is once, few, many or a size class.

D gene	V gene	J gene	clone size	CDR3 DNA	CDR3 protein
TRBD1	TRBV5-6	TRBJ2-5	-	TGTGCCAGCAGCATAAGGACAGGGATGGAGACCCAGTACTTC	CASSIRTGMETQYF
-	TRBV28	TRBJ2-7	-	TGTGCCAGCAGTTTTTTCCGCTACGAGCAGTACTTC	CASSFFRYEQYF
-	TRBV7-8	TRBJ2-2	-	TGTGCCAGCAGCTTTCGAGCGAGGTCGAACACCGGGGAGCTGTTTTTT	CASSFRARSNTGELFF
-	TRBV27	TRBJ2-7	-	TGTGCCAGCAGTTTACAGGCGGACTACGAGCAGTACTTC	CASSLQADYEQYF
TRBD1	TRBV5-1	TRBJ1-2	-	TGCGCCAGCAGCTTACAGGGGGAAGGCTACACCTTC	CASSLQGEGYTF
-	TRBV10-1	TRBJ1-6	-	TGCGCCAGCAGTGCGGCAGGGCGTAATTCACCCCTCCACTTT	CASSAAGRNSPLHF
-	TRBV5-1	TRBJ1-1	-	TGCGCCAGCAGCTTGGACCTTGAGGGGCGAGGAGCTTTCTTT	CASSLDLEGRGAFF
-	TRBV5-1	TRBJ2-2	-	TGCGCCAGCAGCTCGCAGGGTCCCCCTGCCACCGGGGAGCTGTTTTTT	CASSSQGPPATGELFF
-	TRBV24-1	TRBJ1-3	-	TGTGCCACCAGCCCCGGGAGTGCAGGAAACACCATATATTTT	CATSPGSAGNTIYF
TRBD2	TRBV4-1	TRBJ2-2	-	TGCGCCAGCAGCCAGCGGGAGGCGGGAACCGGGGAGCTGTTTTTT	CASSQREAGTGELFF
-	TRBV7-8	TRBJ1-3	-	TGTGCCAGCAGCTTAGCGAGACTACTCTCTGGAAACACCATATATTTT	CASSLARLLSGNTIYF
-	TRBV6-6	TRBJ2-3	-	TGTGCCAGCAGTTATGGAGACTGGGGCACAGATACGCAGTATTTT	CASSYGDWGTDTQYF
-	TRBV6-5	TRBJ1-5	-	TGTGCCAGCAGTTACTCGGTGTACGGCCCGGAGCATTTT	CASSYSVYGPEHF
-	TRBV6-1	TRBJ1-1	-	TGTGCCAGCAGTGAGCATTTGGGGAACACTGAAGCTTTCTTT	CASSEHLGNTEAFF
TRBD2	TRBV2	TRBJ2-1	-	TGTGCCAGCAGTGGTAGCGGGATGTCCTACAATGAGCAGTTCTTC	CASSGSGMSYNEQFF
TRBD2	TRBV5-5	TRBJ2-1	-	TGTGCCAGCAGCTTGGATAGCGGGAGGGCCACCTACAATGAGCAGTTCTTC	CASSLDSGRATYNEQFF
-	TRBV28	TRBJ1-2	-	TGTGCCATTCAAAGTGGAGACAGAAACTATGGCTACACCTTC	CAIQSGDRNYGYTF
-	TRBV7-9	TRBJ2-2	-	TGTGCCAGCAGCTTAGGACAGCTCACCGGGGAGCTGTTTTTT	CASSLGQLTGELFF
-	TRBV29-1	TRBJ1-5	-	TGCAGCGTTGGAAGGGATAGGGGGGAGCCCCAGCATTTT	CSVGRDRGEPQHF
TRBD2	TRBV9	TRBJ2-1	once	TGTGCCAGCAGCCCCCTTTTAACTAGCGGGGTCTCCAATGAGCAGTTCTTC	CASSPLLTSGVSNEQFF
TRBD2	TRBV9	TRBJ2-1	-	TGTGCCAGCAGCCTGGGGGGAGGGCCACGAGAGCAGTTCTTC	CASSLGGGPREQFF
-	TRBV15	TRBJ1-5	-	TGTGCCACCAGCAGTGGGTCTCTGGGGCCCCAGCATTTT	CATSSGSLGPQHF
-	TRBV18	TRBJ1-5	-	TGTGCCAGCTCGCTCGACAGAAATCAGCCCCAGCATTTT	CASSLDRNQPQHF
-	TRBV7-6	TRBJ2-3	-	TGTGCCAGCAGCTTAGGGGCCCAGGGAGCAGATACGCAGTATTTT	CASSLGAQGADTQYF
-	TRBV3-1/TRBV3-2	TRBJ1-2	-	TGTGCCAGCAGCCGTCCTGCGTTGGGGGGCTACACCTTC	CASSRPALGGYTF
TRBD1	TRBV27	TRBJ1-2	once	TGTGCCAGCAGTTGGCAGGGGGAGGAAGGCTACACCTTC	CASSWQGEEGYTF
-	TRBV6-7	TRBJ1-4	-	TGTGCCAGCCAGTGGGGGGAGAACCGGAATGAAAAACTGTTTTTT	CASQWGENRNEKLFF
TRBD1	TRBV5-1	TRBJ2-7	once	TGCGCCAGCAGCTTGTTTACAGGGGTTGTCGAGCAGTACTTC	CASSLFTGVVEQYF
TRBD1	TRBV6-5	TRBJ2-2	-	TGTGCCAGCAGTTACTGGGACAGGGGGGCCGGGGAGCTGTTTTTT	CASSYWDRGAGELFF
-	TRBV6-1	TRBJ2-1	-	TGTGCCAGCAGTGTCAGGCCGACGGTTTTAACGAATGAGCAGTTCTTC	CASSVRPTVLTNEQFF
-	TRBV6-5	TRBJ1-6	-	TGTGCCAGCAGTTACTCAGGGGCTTCACCCCTCCACTTT	CASSYSGASPLHF
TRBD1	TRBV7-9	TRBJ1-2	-	TGTGCCAGCAGCTCCGGACAGGTGGGGATCTATGGCTACACCTTC	CASSSGQVGIYGYTF
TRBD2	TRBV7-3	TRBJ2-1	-	TGTGCCAGCAGCTCGAAACCCCTTAGCGGGAGGGACTACAATGAGCAGTTCTTC	CASSSKPLSGRDYNEQFF
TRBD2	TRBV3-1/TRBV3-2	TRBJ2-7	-	TGTGCCAGCAGCCAAGATGCTAGCGGGGCCTACGAGCAGTACTTC	CASSQDASGAYEQYF
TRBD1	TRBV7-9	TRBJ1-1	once	TGTGCCAGCAGCTCCGGGACAGGGGAAGGCACTGAAGCTTTCTTT	CASSSGTGEGTEAFF
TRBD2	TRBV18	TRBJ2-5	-	TGTGCCAGCTCACCGACTAGCGGACAAGAGACCCAGTACTTC	CASSPTSGQETQYF
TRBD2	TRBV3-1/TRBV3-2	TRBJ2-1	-	TGTGCCAGCAGCCGGGGACTAGCGGGAGCCTACAATGAGCAGTTCTTC	CASSRGLAGAYNEQFF
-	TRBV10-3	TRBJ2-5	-	TGTGCCATCTCGACAGGTCGGTACCAAGAGACCCAGTACTTC	CAISTGRYQETQYF
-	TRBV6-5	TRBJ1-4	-	TGTGCCAGCAGTTACTCGAGGGTCAGGGGTAATGAAAAACTGTTTTTT	CASSYSRVRGNEKLFF
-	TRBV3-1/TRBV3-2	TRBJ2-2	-	TGTGCCAGCGGTGACACCGGGGAGCTGTTTTTT	CASGDTGELFF
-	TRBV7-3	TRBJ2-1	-	TGTGCCAGCAGCTTAAATGGGTTCCCCTACAATGAGCAGTTCTTC	CASSLNGFPYNEQFF